Below, 20 T cell receptor beta chains from the same sample are listed, as sequenced in a study of control samples from healthy donors and cancer patients. The table came from immunoSEQ multiplex PCR; TCRdb's copy has only in-frame clones and leaves some out. The repertoire holds some 140,000 clones, 89% seen once, with 6.5% to 9.5% in the top ten. Sequenced sample: PBMCs. Receptors originate from a man aged 50 or older with head and neck cancer.

V and J are TRBV3-1 (or the pseudogene TRBV3-2) and TRBJ2-7; D gene ambiguous. Trimming took 0 bases from V and 3 from J, leaving 15 bases between them. The CDR3 is 16 amino acids. Germline CDR1 is LGHDT and CDR2 is YNNKEL (reference sequence). CDR3 in DNA: TGTGCCAGCAGCCAAGAGGGGTGGGGTCACTACTACGAGCAGTACTTC. This codes for CASSQEGWGHYYEQYF.

The chain combines TRBV4-1 with TRBJ2-2; D unclear. The germline V gene encodes CDR1 MGHRA and CDR2 YSYEKL. The CDR3 length is 12 residues. Trimming left V 1 base short and J 5 bases short, with 2 bases between. CDR3 sequence (DNA): TGCGCCAGCAGCCAAGGAACCGGGGAGCTGTTTTTT. This encodes CASSQGTGELFF.

The table lists this clone with a count of one. This chain connects TRBV6-5 to TRBJ1-2; 8 bases align to TRBD1. The CDR3 is 15 residues long. Germline loops: CDR1 MNHEY, CDR2 SVGAGI. V lost 0 bases to trimming and J lost 3 bases; unmatched junction nucleotides: 3. The CDR3 sequence is CASSYSTGDYYGYTF. The CDR3 nucleotides are TGTGCCAGCAGTTACTCGACAGGGGATTACTATGGCTACACCTTC.

The chain recombines TRBV29-1 with TRBJ2-5; 9 bases map to TRBD2. The V gene's germline CDR1 is SQVTM and CDR2 ANQGSEA. This CDR3 spans 13 amino acids. V shed 6 bases and J 5 bases; nucleotides not matched to a gene: 7. CDR3 amino acids: CSVESGTSETQYF. In DNA form, the CDR3 reads TGCAGCGTAGAGTCCGGGACTAGCGAGACCCAGTACTTC. Filled out from reference TRBV29-1 and TRBJ2-5, the complete variable domain reads SAVISQKPSRDICQRGTSLTIQCQVDSQVTMMFWYRQQPGQSLTLIATANQGSEATYESGFVIDKFPISRPNLTFSTLTVSNMSPEDSSIYLCSVESGTSETQYFGPGTRLLVL.

This clone was observed at least ten times. The V call is TRBV10-3, the J call TRBJ2-7; 7 positions agree with TRBD2. The J segment lost 0 bases and the V segment lost 5 bases, leaving 1 base of the junction unmatched. The germline V gene has CDR1 ENHRY and CDR2 SYGVKD. This CDR3 has 13 residues. CDR3 in DNA: TGTGCCATCAGTCGGGGGGACTCCTACGAGCAGTACTTC. It specifies CAISRGDSYEQYF.

The rearrangement links TRBV11-2 to TRBJ2-1, with TRBD1 as a possible D gene (5 bases). Trimming stripped 5 bases from V and 5 bases from J, with 16 bases between. In germline, CDR1 is SGHAT, CDR2 FQNNGV. There are 15 residues in the CDR3. The CDR3 protein is CASSADNNNNNEQFF. The CDR3 region has the DNA TGTGCCAGCAGCGCGGACAATAATAATAACAATGAGCAGTTCTTC.

The chain is built from TRBV6-5 and TRBJ1-3; 8 bases align to TRBD1. V dropped 4 bases and J dropped 3; count of bases not matched to a gene: 5. CDR3 length equals 15 residues. Germline lookup yields CDR1 MNHEY and CDR2 SVGAGI. The CDR3 region is CASSWDRSNGNTIYF. In DNA form, the CDR3 reads TGTGCCAGCAGTTGGGACAGGTCGAATGGAAACACCATATATTTT.

The chain joins TRBV28 to TRBJ2-7; 7 bases fit TRBD1. The V gene end was trimmed by 9 bases and the J gene end by 3 bases; junction bases not matched to a gene: 11. Germline V gives CDR1 MDHEN, CDR2 SYDVKM. This CDR3 comprises 14 residues. The CDR3 sequence: CASRSRTGNYEQYF. The CDR3 DNA reads TGTGCCAGTCGAAGCAGGACAGGAAACTACGAGCAGTACTTC.

The chain couples TRBV29-1 to TRBJ1-1, with D possibly TRBD1 on 6 matching bases. CDR1 and CDR2 (germline): SQVTM, ANQGSEA. The CDR3 contains 13 residues. Trimming removed 4 bases at V and 1 base at J, with 10 bases between. The CDR3 here is CSVAGRGNTEAFF. The CDR3 DNA is TGCAGCGTTGCCGGCAGGGGGAACACTGAAGCTTTCTTT.

CDR3 DNA: TGCGCCAGCAGCTTCACTAGCGGAGAGACCCAGTACTTC. Its translation: CASSFTSGETQYF. The rearrangement uses TRBV5-1 and TRBJ2-5; TRBD2 aligns across 8 bases. This CDR3 has 13 amino acids. Germline CDR1 is SGHRS and CDR2 is YFSETQ. With V trimmed by 2 bases and J by 4 bases, 1 base remained unmatched.

J is TRBJ1-4 and V is TRBV21-1; the table gives TRBD1 as D, unverified against the DNA. TRBV21-1 is marked as a pseudogene. This CDR3 comprises 13 residues. In nucleotides, the CDR3 is TGTGCCAGCATCAGACAGGGTTACGAAAAACTGTTTTTT. Its protein product is CASIRQGYEKLFF.

This sequence joins TRBV10-2 and TRBJ2-1; D could derive from TRBD1 or TRBD2 (5 bases each). The germline CDR1 and CDR2 sequences are WSHSY and SAAADI. This CDR3 is 11 amino acids long. Trimming took off 10 bases at V and 9 bases at J, with 13 bases between the two ends. The CDR3 spells CATSRGGEQFF. The CDR3 region has the DNA TGCGCCACCTCGAGGGGTGGTGAGCAGTTCTTC.

The rearrangement links TRBV20-1 to TRBJ2-3; D gene ambiguous. Trimming cost V 6 bases and J 9 bases, with 13 bases left between them. Germline-derived CDR1 and CDR2 are DFQATT and SNEGSKA (reference sequence). CDR3 length equals 11 residues. The DNA of the CDR3 is TGCAGTGCCCTCGAGGTTGCGACGCAGTATTTT. Amino acid sequence: CSALEVATQYF.

The chain combines TRBV19 with TRBJ1-4; tentative D call: TRBD1 (6 bases). V lost 7 bases and J 7 bases, leaving 19 bases between the germline ends. The germline CDR1 and CDR2 sequences are LNHDA and SQIVND (reference sequence). The CDR3 has 15 residues. The CDR3 DNA sequence: TGTGCCAGTAACGTCCAAGGGGGGGGACGTGAAAAACTGTTTTTT. This encodes CASNVQGGGREKLFF.

The chain recombines TRBV29-1 with TRBJ1-2; D is undetermined. V was trimmed by 0 bases and J by 1 base, leaving 12 bases between them. Germline V gives CDR1 SQVTM, CDR2 ANQGSEA. This CDR3 is 15 amino acids long. CDR3 sequence reads: CSVEETFGNNYGYTF. In nucleotides, the CDR3 is TGCAGCGTTGAAGAAACCTTCGGAAATAACTATGGCTACACCTTC. Supplemented by reference TRBV29-1 and TRBJ1-2, the full variable domain reads SAVISQKPSRDICQRGTSLTIQCQVDSQVTMMFWYRQQPGQSLTLIATANQGSEATYESGFVIDKFPISRPNLTFSTLTVSNMSPEDSSIYLCSVEETFGNNYGYTFGSGTRLTVV.

In this sample, this clone turned up once. This chain joins TRBV7-2 and TRBJ2-7; 9 bases fit TRBD2. The trim removed 4 bases at V and 5 bases at J, leaving 6 bases unmatched. Germline assignment: CDR1 SGHTA and CDR2 FQGNSA. The CDR3 sequence is 14 residues long. The CDR3 is CASSWTSVLNEQYF. Written as DNA, the CDR3 is TGTGCCAGCAGCTGGACTAGCGTTTTAAACGAGCAGTACTTC. The whole variable domain, remainder taken from reference TRBV7-2 and TRBJ2-7, is GAGVSQSPSNKVTEKGKDVELRCDPISGHTALYWYRQSLGQGLEFLIYFQGNSAPDKSGLPSDRFSAERTGGSVSTLTIQRTQQEDSAVYLCASSWTSVLNEQYFGPGTRLTVT.

The chain uses TRBV2 and TRBJ1-5; the D gene is possibly TRBD1 (6 bases). From germline, CDR1 is SNHLY and CDR2 FYNNEI. This CDR3 is 15 amino acids long. The V and J ends lost 6 bases and 0 bases respectively, with 12 bases between them. In DNA, the CDR3 is TGTGCCAGCAGGGGGACATCTCATAGCAATCAGCCCCAGCATTTT. This sequence encodes CASRGTSHSNQPQHF.

The CDR3: CASSLAFREETQYF. CDR3 coding DNA: TGTGCCAGCAGCTTGGCCTTCCGGGAAGAGACCCAGTACTTC. V and J are TRBV5-4 and TRBJ2-5; D not resolved. This CDR3 has 14 amino acids. In germline, CDR1 is SGHNT, CDR2 YYREEE (reference sequence). V lost 0 bases and J 3 bases, leaving 9 bases between the germline ends.

This clone was seen more than once but under ten times. V gene TRBV25-1 combines with J gene TRBJ2-1, with D tentatively TRBD1 (5 bases). Germline V gives CDR1 MGHDK, CDR2 SYGVNS. Trimming took off 1 base at V and 8 bases at J, with 12 bases between the two ends. The CDR3 loop spans 14 amino acids. The chain's CDR3 is CASSESSWGYEQFF. DNA for the CDR3: TGTGCCAGCAGTGAATCCTCTTGGGGCTATGAGCAGTTCTTC.

This chain connects TRBV10-3 to TRBJ1-5; 7 bases map to TRBD1. CDR1 and CDR2 from the germline V gene are ENHRY and SYGVKD. This CDR3 contains 14 residues. Trimming cost V 6 bases and J 4 bases; bases outside gene matches: 6. The CDR3 DNA reads as TGTGCCATCAGGGAACAGGGGAGAAATCAGCCCCAGCATTTT. Its translation is CAIREQGRNQPQHF.